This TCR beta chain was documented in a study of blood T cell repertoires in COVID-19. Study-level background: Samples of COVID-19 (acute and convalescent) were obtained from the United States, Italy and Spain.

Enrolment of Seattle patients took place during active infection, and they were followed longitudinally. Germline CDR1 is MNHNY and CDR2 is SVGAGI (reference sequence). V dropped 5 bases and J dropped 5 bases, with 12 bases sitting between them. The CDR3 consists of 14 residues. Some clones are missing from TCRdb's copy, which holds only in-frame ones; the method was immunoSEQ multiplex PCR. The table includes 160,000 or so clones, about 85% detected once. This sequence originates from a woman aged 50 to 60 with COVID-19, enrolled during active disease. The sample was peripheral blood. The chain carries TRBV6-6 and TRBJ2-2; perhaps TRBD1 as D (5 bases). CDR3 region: CASSEQGWTGELFF. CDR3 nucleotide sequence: TGTGCCAGCAGTGAGCAGGGTTGGACCGGGGAGCTGTTTTTT.